Listed here is a single T cell receptor (beta chain). Its cognate antigen is unknown. Once sorted, every population was more than 95% pure. This entry is derived from a study of beta chain features in type 1 diabetes. General study points: Healthy donors had naive, central memory and Treg TCRB repertoires that appeared less similar than those seen among patients.

Deletions cut 6 bases from V and 4 bases from J, with 10 bases between. The CDR3 runs 12 residues. The germline CDR1 and CDR2 sequences are SNHLY and FYNNEI. Reverse transcription of all isolated RNA meant that expressed TCRB transcripts were sequenced. Naive, central memory and regulatory T cell samples yielded roughly 3.6 million reads on average. Sequenced by immunoSEQ multiplex PCR; TCRdb stores in-frame clones only, minus some. The sample carries about 150,000 clones, 9% to 10% recorded once. This chain joins TRBV2 and TRBJ2-7, with D possibly matching TRBD1 (5 bases). The source is a woman between 18 and 29 years old in good health. Sequenced input: central memory CD4+ T cells from blood. The CDR3 region is CASSLDSYEQYF. The CDR3 nucleotides are TGTGCCAGCAGCTTAGACAGTTACGAGCAGTACTTC.